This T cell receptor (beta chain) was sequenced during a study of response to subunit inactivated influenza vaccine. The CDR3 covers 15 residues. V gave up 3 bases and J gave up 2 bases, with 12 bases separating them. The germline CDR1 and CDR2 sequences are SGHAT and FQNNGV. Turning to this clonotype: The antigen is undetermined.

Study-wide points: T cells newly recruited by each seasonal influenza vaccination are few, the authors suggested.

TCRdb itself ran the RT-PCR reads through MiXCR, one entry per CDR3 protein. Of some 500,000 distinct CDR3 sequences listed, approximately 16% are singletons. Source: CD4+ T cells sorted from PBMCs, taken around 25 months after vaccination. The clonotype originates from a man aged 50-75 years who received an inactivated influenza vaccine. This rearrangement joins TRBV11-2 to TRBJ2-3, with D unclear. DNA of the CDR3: TGTGCCAGCAGCTTTACACGGTACCCCACAGATACGCAGTATTTT. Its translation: CASSFTRYPTDTQYF.